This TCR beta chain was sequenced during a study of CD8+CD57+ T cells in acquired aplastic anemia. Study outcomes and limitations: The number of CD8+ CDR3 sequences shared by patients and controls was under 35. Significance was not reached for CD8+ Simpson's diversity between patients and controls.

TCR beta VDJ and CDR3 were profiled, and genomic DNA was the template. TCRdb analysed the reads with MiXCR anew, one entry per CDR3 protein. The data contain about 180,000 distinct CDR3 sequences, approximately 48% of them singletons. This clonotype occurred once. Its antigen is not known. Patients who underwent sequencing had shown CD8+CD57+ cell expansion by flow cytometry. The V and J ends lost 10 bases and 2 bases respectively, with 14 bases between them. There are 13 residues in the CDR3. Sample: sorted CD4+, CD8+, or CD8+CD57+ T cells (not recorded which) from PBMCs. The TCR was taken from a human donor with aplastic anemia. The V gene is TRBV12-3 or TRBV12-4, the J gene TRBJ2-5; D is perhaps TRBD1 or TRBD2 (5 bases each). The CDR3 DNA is TGTGCCACCTCACCGGGGCCACAAGAGACCCAGTACTTC. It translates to CATSPGPQETQYF.